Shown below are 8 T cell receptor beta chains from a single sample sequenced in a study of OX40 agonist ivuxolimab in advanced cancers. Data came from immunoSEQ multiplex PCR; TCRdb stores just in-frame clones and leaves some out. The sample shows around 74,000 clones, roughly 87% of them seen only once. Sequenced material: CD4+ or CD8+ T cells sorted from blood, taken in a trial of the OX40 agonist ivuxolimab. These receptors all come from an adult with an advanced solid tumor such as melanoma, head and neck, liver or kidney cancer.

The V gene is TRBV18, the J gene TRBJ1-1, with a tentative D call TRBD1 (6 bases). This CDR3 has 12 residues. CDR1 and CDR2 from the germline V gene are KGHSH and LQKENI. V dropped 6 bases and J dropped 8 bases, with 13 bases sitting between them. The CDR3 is CASSPGQLEAFF. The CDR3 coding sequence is TGTGCCAGCTCCCCTGGACAGTTGGAAGCTTTCTTT.

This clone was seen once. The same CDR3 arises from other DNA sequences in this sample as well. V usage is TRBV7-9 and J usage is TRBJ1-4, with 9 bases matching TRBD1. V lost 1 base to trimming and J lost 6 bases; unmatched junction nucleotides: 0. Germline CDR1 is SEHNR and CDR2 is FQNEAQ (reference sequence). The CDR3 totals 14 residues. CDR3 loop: CASSLGTGDEKLFF. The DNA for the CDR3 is TGTGCCAGCAGCTTAGGGACAGGGGATGAAAAACTGTTTTTT.

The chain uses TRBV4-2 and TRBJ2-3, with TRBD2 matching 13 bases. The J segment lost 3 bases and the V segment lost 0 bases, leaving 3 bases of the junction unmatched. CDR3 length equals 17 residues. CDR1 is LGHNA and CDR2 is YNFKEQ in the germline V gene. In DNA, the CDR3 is TGTGCCAGCAGCCAAGACGGACTAGCGGGGGCTACAGATACGCAGTATTTT. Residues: CASSQDGLAGATDTQYF.

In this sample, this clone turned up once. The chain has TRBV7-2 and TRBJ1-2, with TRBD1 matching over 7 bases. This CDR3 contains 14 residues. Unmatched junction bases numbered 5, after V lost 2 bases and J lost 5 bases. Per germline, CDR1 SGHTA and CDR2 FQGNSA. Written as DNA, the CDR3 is TGTGCCAGCAGCTTAATTGGGACAGAATATGGCTACACCTTC. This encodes CASSLIGTEYGYTF.

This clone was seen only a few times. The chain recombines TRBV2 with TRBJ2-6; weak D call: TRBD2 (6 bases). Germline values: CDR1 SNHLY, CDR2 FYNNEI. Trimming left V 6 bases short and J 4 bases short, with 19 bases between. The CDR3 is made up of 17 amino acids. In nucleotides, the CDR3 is TGTGCCAGCAGGGGACTGACAAGCTTGGGAGGGGCCAACGTCCTGACTTTC. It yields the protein CASRGLTSLGGANVLTF.

The CDR3 reads CASSSGHRTGELFF. CDR3 DNA sequence: TGTGCCAGCAGCTCGGGACACAGAACCGGGGAGCTGTTTTTT. This chain uses TRBV7-3 with TRBJ2-2, with a tentative D call TRBD1 (6 bases). Trimming cost V 4 bases and J 5 bases, with 11 bases left between them. The CDR3 length is 14 residues. Germline lookup yields CDR1 SGHTA and CDR2 FQGTGA.

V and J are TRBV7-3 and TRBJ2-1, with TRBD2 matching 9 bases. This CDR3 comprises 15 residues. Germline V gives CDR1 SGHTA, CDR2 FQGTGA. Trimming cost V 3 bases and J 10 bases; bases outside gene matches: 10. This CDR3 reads CASSFSGGPRGEQFF. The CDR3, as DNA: TGTGCCAGCAGCTTTAGCGGGGGACCGCGGGGGGAGCAGTTCTTC. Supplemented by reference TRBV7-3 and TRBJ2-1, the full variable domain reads GAGVSQTPSNKVTEKGKYVELRCDPISGHTALYWYRQSLGQGPEFLIYFQGTGAADDSGLPNDRFFAVRPEGSVSTLKIQRTERGDSAVYLCASSFSGGPRGEQFFGPGTRLTVL.

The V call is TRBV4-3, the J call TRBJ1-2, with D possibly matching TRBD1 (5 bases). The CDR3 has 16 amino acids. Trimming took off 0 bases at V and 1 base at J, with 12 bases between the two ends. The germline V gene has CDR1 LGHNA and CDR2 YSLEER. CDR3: CASSQEGATFNYGYTF. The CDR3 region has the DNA TGCGCCAGCAGCCAAGAAGGGGCCACCTTTAACTATGGCTACACCTTC.